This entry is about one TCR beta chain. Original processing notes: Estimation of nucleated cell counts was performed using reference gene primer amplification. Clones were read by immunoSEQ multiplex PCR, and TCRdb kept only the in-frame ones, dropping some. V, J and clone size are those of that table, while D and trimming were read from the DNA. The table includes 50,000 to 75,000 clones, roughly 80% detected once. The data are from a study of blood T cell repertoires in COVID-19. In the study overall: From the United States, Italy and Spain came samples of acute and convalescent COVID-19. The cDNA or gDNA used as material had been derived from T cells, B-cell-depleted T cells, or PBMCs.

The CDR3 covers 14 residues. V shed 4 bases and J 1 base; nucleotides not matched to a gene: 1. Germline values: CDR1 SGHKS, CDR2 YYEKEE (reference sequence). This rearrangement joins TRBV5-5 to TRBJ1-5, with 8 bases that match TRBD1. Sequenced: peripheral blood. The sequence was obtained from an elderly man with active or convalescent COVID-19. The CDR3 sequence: CASSRTGSNQPQHF. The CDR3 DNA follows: TGTGCCAGCAGCCGGACAGGGAGCAATCAGCCCCAGCATTTT.